A single sample gave rise to the 12 T cell receptor beta chains below, sequenced in a study of shared clonotypes between healthy human individuals. Sequencing used immunoSEQ multiplex PCR; TCRdb keeps in-frame clones, though not all of them. The sample holds approximately 2.5 million clones, approximately 94% seen once. Sequencing input: naive CD4+ T cells from PBMCs. The subset here: CD45RA+ positively selected. The receptors were sampled from a man between 18 and 29 years old in good health. Some clones in this sample may be carry-over from other donors' samples.

This clone was observed once. The V call is TRBV29-1, the J call TRBJ2-4; D gene unclear. The germline CDR1 and CDR2 sequences are SQVTM and ANQGSEA. The V end lost 4 bases, the J end lost 0 bases, and 10 bases lay between the germline ends. The CDR3 runs 14 residues. This CDR3 is CSVVGQIAKNIQYF. CDR3 nucleotides: TGCAGCGTTGTTGGGCAGATAGCCAAAAACATTCAGTACTTC.

The V and J genes are TRBV9 and TRBJ2-1, with D maybe TRBD2 (5 bases). CDR3 length: 14 amino acids. Trimming took off 0 bases at V and 7 bases at J, with 11 bases between the two ends. The germline gives CDR1 SGDLS, CDR2 YYNGEE. CDR3 DNA: TGTGCCAGCAGCGTAGGCGGGCGGACTAATGAGCAGTTCTTC. Translation gives CASSVGGRTNEQFF.

The genes are TRBV11-2 and TRBJ2-4, with TRBD2 matching over 7 bases. The CDR3 length is 16 residues. Trimming took 0 bases from V and 1 from J; bases not matched to a gene: 3. Per germline, CDR1 SGHAT and CDR2 FQNNGV. This CDR3 is CASSLELASAKNIQYF. The DNA of the CDR3 is TGTGCCAGCAGCTTAGAACTAGCGAGTGCCAAAAACATTCAGTACTTC.

This sequence joins TRBV2 and TRBJ2-5; no clear D. The CDR3 contains 12 residues. The germline CDR1 and CDR2 sequences are SNHLY and FYNNEI. V was pared by 2 bases and J by 5 bases, with 6 bases between. CDR3 bases: TGTGCCAGCAGTGAAACGGTGGAGACCCAGTACTTC. It translates to CASSETVETQYF.

The V gene is TRBV18, the J gene TRBJ2-7, with 9 bases identical to TRBD1. J lost 0 bases, V lost 4 bases, and 7 bases had no gene match. The germline V gene has CDR1 KGHSH and CDR2 LQKENI. The CDR3 length is 16 residues. In DNA form, the CDR3 reads TGTGCCAGCTCACTGCAGGGGACAGGGCCCTCCTACGAGCAGTACTTC. It is translated as CASSLQGTGPSYEQYF. The whole variable domain, remainder taken from reference TRBV18 and TRBJ2-7, is NAGVMQNPRHLVRRRGQEARLRCSPMKGHSHVYWYRQLPEEGLKFMVYLQKENIIDESGMPKERFSAEFPKEGPSILRIQQVVRGDSAAYFCASSLQGTGPSYEQYFGPGTRLTVT.

The chain joins TRBV5-4 to TRBJ1-4; tentative D call: TRBD1 (6 bases). Germline V CDR1 and CDR2: SGHNT, YYREEE (reference sequence). The V and J ends lost 0 bases and 2 bases respectively, with 14 bases between them. The CDR3 covers 17 residues. The CDR3 loop reads CASSLGGGAATNEKLFF. Written as DNA, the CDR3 is TGTGCCAGCAGCTTGGGAGGGGGAGCGGCCACTAATGAAAAACTGTTTTTT.

The rearrangement uses TRBV28 and TRBJ2-7; D assignment may be TRBD1 or TRBD2 (5 bases each). The V end lost 3 bases, the J end lost 3 bases, and 12 bases lay between the germline ends. Looked up from germline, CDR1 is MDHEN and CDR2 is SYDVKM. CDR3 size: 14 residues. Here the CDR3 reads CASSFKGRNYEQYF. The CDR3 DNA is TGTGCCAGCAGTTTCAAGGGACGGAACTACGAGCAGTACTTC.

This clone was recorded only once. The chain combines TRBV27 with TRBJ1-2; D uncertain. The V and J ends lost 6 bases and 4 bases respectively, with 12 bases between them. Germline V gene data show CDR1 as MNHEY and CDR2 as SMNVEV (reference sequence). The CDR3 runs 13 residues. The CDR3: CASRPGPFYGYTF. The CDR3 nucleotides are TGTGCCAGCAGGCCAGGTCCCTTCTATGGCTACACCTTC.

The rearrangement uses TRBV19 and TRBJ1-2; unclear D gene. The CDR3 totals 15 residues. Between the trimmed V and J ends, which lost 3 bases and 5 bases, there was a span of 16 bases. Per germline, CDR1 LNHDA and CDR2 SQIVND (reference sequence). CDR3 protein: CASSIISVGSYGYTF. CDR3 bases: TGTGCCAGTAGTATTATCTCAGTGGGAAGTTATGGCTACACCTTC.

The gene calls are TRBV15 and TRBJ1-1; the match to TRBD1 covers 7 bases. CDR1 and CDR2 (germline): LNHNV, YYDKDF (reference sequence). After removal of 5 bases from V and 0 bases from J, the junction contained 12 bases not matched to a gene. The CDR3 is 17 residues long. In DNA form, the CDR3 reads TGTGCCACCAGCCCCGGGACAGTGGTTCCTATGAACACTGAAGCTTTCTTT. It is translated as CATSPGTVVPMNTEAFF.

As concerns this clone: At one of its ends the junction is not consistent with the germline gene, which may arise from a read error. The chain recombines TRBV30 with TRBJ2-7; the D gene is possibly TRBD2 (5 bases). CDR1 GTSNPN and CDR2 SVGIG come from the germline V gene (reference sequence). The CDR3 runs 17 residues. This CDR3 is CAWRRPRGSPYSYGQYF. The CDR3 DNA reads TGTGCCTGGAGGCGACCCCGGGGATCCCCCTACTCCTACGGGCAGTACTTC.

The chain recombines TRBV5-1 with TRBJ2-3; weak D call: TRBD1 (5 bases). The V gene's germline CDR1 is SGHRS and CDR2 YFSETQ. Between the trimmed V and J ends, which lost 3 bases and 2 bases, there was a span of 13 bases. The CDR3 contains 15 residues. DNA for the CDR3: TGCGCCAGCAGCTGGGCAGGGCCACCCACAGATACGCAGTATTTT. Translated, it gives CASSWAGPPTDTQYF.